This TCR beta chain derives from a study of early T cells in non-severe SARS-CoV-2 infection. About the study: Chains were not paired, and sequencing was done on bulk RNA from unsorted whole blood. Regarding the study as a whole: VDJdb matches were skewed toward anti-spike CD8 T cell responses.

Individual cDNA molecules each received unique molecular identifiers attached to them. TCRdb re-called the 5' RACE reads through MiXCR, storing one row per CDR3 protein. The sample consists of roughly 33,000 distinct CDR3 sequences, under 6% of them appearing once. Trimming removed 1 base at V and 4 bases at J, with 14 bases between. From germline, CDR1 is DFQATT and CDR2 SNEGSKA (reference sequence). The CDR3 runs to 15 residues. This clonotype has at least ten counts. The antigen is undetermined. This TCR was recovered from an adult who was a healthcare worker with PCR-confirmed SARS-CoV-2 infection or an uninfected control (not recorded which). The sample comprised whole blood. V is TRBV20-1 and J is TRBJ2-1; maybe TRBD2 (6 bases). The CDR3 reads CSARVGGSPYNEQFF. Here the CDR3 DNA reads TGCAGTGCTAGAGTCGGGGGTAGTCCTTACAATGAGCAGTTCTTC.